The table lists the clone carrying this T cell receptor beta chain with a few counts. V was cut by 8 bases and J by 2 bases, with 16 bases left in between. This CDR3 contains 14 residues. The germline V gene encodes CDR1 SNHLY and CDR2 FYNNEI. This sample stems from a study of neurological immune-mediated disorders. TCRdb redid the calling of the 5' RACE reads with MiXCR, one entry per CDR3 protein. Of 65,000 to 75,000 distinct CDR3 sequences listed, over 5% were seen once; the top ten hold 5.6%. The rearrangement links TRBV2 to TRBJ2-7; tentatively, D is TRBD1 (6 bases). This receptor was identified in a human donor with multiple sclerosis. The donor label of this sample is uncertain. The sample consisted of PBMCs. The CDR3 spells CASENPEGAYEQYF. As DNA, the CDR3 is TGTGCCAGCGAAAATCCAGAGGGGGCCTACGAGCAGTACTTC. The whole variable domain, remainder taken from reference TRBV2 and TRBJ2-7, is EPEVTQTPSHQVTQMGQEVILRCVPISNHLYFYWYRQILGQKVEFLVSFYNNEISEKSEIFDDQFSVERPDGSNFTLKIRSTKLEDSAMYFCASENPEGAYEQYFGPGTRLTVT.